The 17 T cell receptor beta chains in this list originate from one sample, sequenced in a study of T cell responses to AZD1222 COVID-19 vaccine. Clones were read by immunoSEQ multiplex PCR, and TCRdb kept only the in-frame ones, dropping some. The sample comprises some 140,000 clones, roughly 90% of which are singletons, and about 5.1% rests with the top ten. This sample comprised peripheral blood, obtained on day 0 of MenACWY control vaccination. These receptors came from an adult in good health.

V gene TRBV11-3 combines with J gene TRBJ2-1; TRBD2 aligns across 8 bases. Germline CDR1 reads SGHNT; CDR2 reads YENEEA. V trimming: 2 bases; J trimming: 1 base; junction bases outside the gene matches: 4. The CDR3 sequence is 16 residues long. The CDR3, as DNA: TGTGCCAGCAGCTTAAGCGGGAGTGCTTCCTACAATGAGCAGTTCTTC. This codes for CASSLSGSASYNEQFF.

The chain has TRBV5-4 and TRBJ2-2; TRBD2 matches at 9 bases. CDR3 length: 17 amino acids. The germline V gene has CDR1 SGHNT and CDR2 YYREEE (reference sequence). With 4 bases clipped from V and 4 bases from J, the junction kept 11 bases outside the gene matches. The CDR3 nucleotides are TGTGCCAGCAGCAAAATTGCGGGGGGGCCGCGCACCGGGGAGCTGTTTTTT. Protein: CASSKIAGGPRTGELFF.

This clone occurred a few times. This chain uses TRBV10-2 with TRBJ1-5; 7 bases are a match to TRBD1. The CDR3 covers 15 residues. After removal of 6 bases from V and 1 base from J, the junction contained 6 bases not matched to a gene. The germline CDR1 and CDR2 sequences are WSHSY and SAAADI. The CDR3 loop is CASRQDRASNQPQHF. DNA for the CDR3: TGCGCCAGCAGGCAAGACAGGGCCAGCAATCAGCCCCAGCATTTT.

The rearrangement uses TRBV5-8 and TRBJ2-1; weak D call: TRBD2 (5 bases). V was clipped by 0 bases and J by 5 bases, with 12 bases between them. In germline, CDR1 is SGHTS, CDR2 YDEGEE. CDR3 length equals 15 residues. CDR3 protein: CASSLGERRHNEQFF. CDR3 nucleotides: TGTGCCAGCAGCTTGGGGGAGAGGAGACACAATGAGCAGTTCTTC.

The chain has TRBV3-1 (or the pseudogene TRBV3-2) and TRBJ1-4; D call uncertain. V lost 1 base to trimming and J lost 3 bases, with 9 bases between them. Per the germline V gene, CDR1 is LGHDT and CDR2 is YNNKEL (reference sequence). There are 15 residues in the CDR3. CDR3 region: CASSQGALSNEKLFF. The CDR3 coding sequence is TGTGCCAGCAGCCAAGGGGCACTTTCTAATGAAAAACTGTTTTTT.

The gene calls are TRBV11-2 and TRBJ2-7; 8 nucleotides agree with TRBD1. J gave up 7 bases and V 4 bases, and 6 bases lay outside the gene matches. The CDR3 runs 13 residues. CDR1 and CDR2 (germline): SGHAT, FQNNGV. The CDR3 region has the DNA TGTGCCAGCAGCTGGGACAGGATGAGTGAGCAGTACGTC. This codes for CASSWDRMSEQYV.

This clone has only a few counts. The rearrangement links TRBV19 to TRBJ1-1; 7 nucleotides line up with TRBD1. Germline-derived CDR1 and CDR2 are LNHDA and SQIVND (reference sequence). The CDR3 consists of 15 residues. The junction had 8 bases not matched to a gene; V was cut back by 6 bases and J by 1 base. CDR3 in amino acids: CASRVQGQKNTEAFF. For the CDR3, the DNA is TGTGCCAGTAGGGTCCAGGGACAGAAGAACACTGAAGCTTTCTTT.

This chain connects TRBV19 to TRBJ1-6; perhaps TRBD1 as D (6 bases). CDR1 is LNHDA, CDR2 SQIVND, per germline (reference sequence). CDR3 size: 14 residues. With 8 bases removed from V and 7 bases from J, the gap between germline ends came to 15 bases. CDR3 coding DNA: TGTGCCAGTTCCAGAACAGGGTGGAATTCACCCCTCCACTTT. Residues: CASSRTGWNSPLHF. The variable domain in full, completed from reference TRBV19 and TRBJ1-6, reads DGGITQSPKYLFRKEGQNVTLSCEQNLNHDAMYWYRQDPGQGLRLIYYSQIVNDFQKGDIAEGYSVSREKKESFPLTVTSAQKNPTAFYLCASSRTGWNSPLHFGNGTRLTVT.

The chain combines TRBV3-1 (or the pseudogene TRBV3-2) with TRBJ1-4; D ambiguous. Germline lookup yields CDR1 LGHDT and CDR2 YNNKEL (reference sequence). The CDR3 length is 12 residues. V was clipped by 0 bases and J by 6 bases, with 2 bases between them. The CDR3: CASSQEDEKLFF. CDR3 nucleotides: TGTGCCAGCAGCCAAGAGGATGAAAAACTGTTTTTT.

This clone was counted a single time. This chain's CDR3 is CASSLDYRGEKLFF. DNA of the CDR3: TGTGCCAGCAGTTTAGATTACCGGGGTGAAAAACTGTTTTTT. V gene TRBV28 combines with J gene TRBJ1-4; no firm D call. This CDR3 contains 14 residues. Trimming took off 2 bases at V and 7 bases at J, with 11 bases between the two ends. Germline assignment: CDR1 MDHEN and CDR2 SYDVKM.

Regarding this clone: The same CDR3 can be traced to other DNA sequences in this sample. The chain has TRBV6-5 and TRBJ1-6; D gene ambiguous. Trimming removed 9 bases from V and 2 bases from J, with 11 bases in between. This CDR3 spans 14 amino acids. Germline V CDR1 and CDR2: MNHEY, SVGAGI. CDR3 protein: CASSAGPYNSPLHF. For the CDR3, the DNA is TGTGCCAGTTCGGCGGGTCCCTATAATTCACCCCTCCACTTT.

This clone was observed once. This chain joins TRBV18 and TRBJ1-2; no definite D call. Germline CDR1 and CDR2: KGHSH and LQKENI. The CDR3 contains 14 residues. V gave up 0 bases and J gave up 3 bases, with 8 bases separating them. This chain's CDR3 is CASSPPIPDYGYTF. The CDR3 DNA reads TGTGCCAGCTCACCACCTATACCGGACTATGGCTACACCTTC.

V is TRBV24-1 and J is TRBJ2-7, with 7 bases matching TRBD2. Germline loops: CDR1 KGHDR, CDR2 SFDVKD. The CDR3 covers 13 residues. J was trimmed by 7 bases and V by 5 bases; bases with no gene match: 7. CDR3 DNA: TGTGCCACCAGTGTCTCTAGCGGTCGGGAGCAGTACTTC. Encoded protein: CATSVSSGREQYF.

This chain connects TRBV6-5 to TRBJ1-2; 7 nucleotides align to TRBD1. Germline values: CDR1 MNHEY, CDR2 SVGAGI. Losses at the gene ends were 10 bases for V and 7 bases for J; bases not matched to a gene: 9. The CDR3 is 12 residues long. This chain's CDR3 is CATRQGAGGYTF. CDR3 sequence (DNA): TGTGCCACCCGACAGGGTGCCGGTGGCTACACCTTC.

This chain uses TRBV11-2 with TRBJ1-2; TRBD1 agrees at 8 bases. The CDR3 consists of 15 residues. In germline, CDR1 is SGHAT, CDR2 FQNNGV. With V trimmed by 5 bases and J by 6 bases, 11 bases remained unmatched. The CDR3 DNA reads as TGTGCCAGCAGCGTAGGAGGACAGGGCCGGGATGGCTACACCTTC. The encoded protein is CASSVGGQGRDGYTF. The variable domain in full, with the rest retrieved from reference TRBV11-2 and TRBJ1-2, is EAGVAQSPRYKIIEKRQSVAFWCNPISGHATLYWYQQILGQGPKLLIQFQNNGVVDDSQLPKDRFSAERLKGVDSTLKIQPAKLEDSAVYLCASSVGGQGRDGYTFGSGTRLTVV.

This chain connects TRBV11-3 to TRBJ2-1, with 9 bases fitting TRBD2. CDR1 is SGHNT, CDR2 YENEEA, per germline. This CDR3 has 16 amino acids. V gave up 1 base and J gave up 5 bases; unmatched junction bases: 6. CDR3 sequence: CASSLGGTSTNNEQFF. The CDR3 DNA follows: TGTGCCAGCAGCTTAGGGGGGACTAGCACCAACAATGAGCAGTTCTTC.

This chain connects TRBV5-1 to TRBJ2-5; 7 bases fit TRBD2. Germline loops: CDR1 SGHRS, CDR2 YFSETQ. V lost 8 bases, J lost 1 base, and 5 bases stayed unmatched. There are 13 residues in the CDR3. The chain's CDR3 is CASSTSPQETQYF. CDR3 DNA: TGCGCCAGTTCGACTAGCCCCCAAGAGACCCAGTACTTC. Drawing the rest from reference TRBV5-1 and TRBJ2-5, the complete variable domain is KAGVTQTPRYLIKTRGQQVTLSCSPISGHRSVSWYQQTPGQGLQFLFEYFSETQRNKGNFPGRFSGRQFSNSRSEMNVSTLELGDSALYLCASSTSPQETQYFGPGTRLLVL.